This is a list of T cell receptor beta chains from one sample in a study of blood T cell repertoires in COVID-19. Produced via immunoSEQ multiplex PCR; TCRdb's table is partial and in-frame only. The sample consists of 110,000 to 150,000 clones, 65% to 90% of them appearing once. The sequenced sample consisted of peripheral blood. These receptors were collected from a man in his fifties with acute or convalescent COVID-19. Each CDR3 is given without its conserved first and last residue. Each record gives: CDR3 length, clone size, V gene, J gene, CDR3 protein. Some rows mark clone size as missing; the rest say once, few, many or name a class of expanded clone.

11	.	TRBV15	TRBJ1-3	ATSRRRVNTIY
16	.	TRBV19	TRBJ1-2	ASSIDYGTGVGLYGYT
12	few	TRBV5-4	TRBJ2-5	ASSLSGGGETQY
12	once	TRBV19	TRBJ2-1	ASRATGSYNEQF
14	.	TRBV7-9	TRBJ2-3	ASSVRTSGRADTQY
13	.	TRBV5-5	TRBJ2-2	ASSLAQGNPGELF
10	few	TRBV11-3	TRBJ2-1	ASRGARNEQF
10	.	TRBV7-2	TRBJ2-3	ASRNQGDTQY
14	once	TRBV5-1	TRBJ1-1	ASSLAPAGVNTEAF
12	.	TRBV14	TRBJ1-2	ASSPTVGNYGYT
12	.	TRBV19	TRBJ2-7	ASSIGGGTYEQY
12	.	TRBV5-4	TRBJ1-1	ASRDRGRNTEAF
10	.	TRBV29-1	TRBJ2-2	SSGTGTGELF
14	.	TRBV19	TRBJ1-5	ASSIVGQGVGQPQH
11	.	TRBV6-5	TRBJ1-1	ASSSTQWTEAF
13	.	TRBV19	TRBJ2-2	ASSDFRVNTGELF
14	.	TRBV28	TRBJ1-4	ASSLGQGLFNEKLF
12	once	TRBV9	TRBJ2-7	ASSVAGNSGEQY
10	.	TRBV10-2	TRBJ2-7	ASSMRYYEQY
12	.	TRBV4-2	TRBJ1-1	ASSHLARSPEAF
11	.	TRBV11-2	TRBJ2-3	ASNQGFTDTQY
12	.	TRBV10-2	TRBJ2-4	ASSDARGQATQY
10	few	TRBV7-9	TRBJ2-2	ASSFPTGELF
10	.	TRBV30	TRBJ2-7	AWRATVYEQY
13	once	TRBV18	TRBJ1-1	ASSPAGQGYTEAF
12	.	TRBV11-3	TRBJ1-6	ASSAQIWNSPLH
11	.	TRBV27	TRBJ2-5	ASSLVLAGTQY
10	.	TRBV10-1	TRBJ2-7	ASSDTGSGQY
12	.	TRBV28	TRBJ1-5	ASSSGQGHQPQH
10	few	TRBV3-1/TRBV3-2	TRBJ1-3	ASSQVRNTIY
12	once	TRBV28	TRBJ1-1	ASSLYDRGREAF
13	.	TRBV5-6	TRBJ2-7	ASSLGSGRAYEQY
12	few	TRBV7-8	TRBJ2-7	ASSLVADNYEQY
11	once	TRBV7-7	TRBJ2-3	ASSRDREGTQY
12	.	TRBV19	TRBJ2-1	ASSFTGGFNEQF
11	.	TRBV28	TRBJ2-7	ASSSGQGFEQY
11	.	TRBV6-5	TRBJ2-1	ASSPGLWGEQF
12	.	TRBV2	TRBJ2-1	ASSEVGGHGEQF
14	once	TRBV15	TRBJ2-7	ATSRDLTGLNHEQY
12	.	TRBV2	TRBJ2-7	ASSAPSGSYEQY
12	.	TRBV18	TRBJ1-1	ASSPGQWNTEAF
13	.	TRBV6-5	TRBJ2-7	ASSYSIRGLHEQY
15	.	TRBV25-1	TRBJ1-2	ASSALRDRGIPNGYT
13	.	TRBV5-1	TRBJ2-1	ASSYGTGGSNEQF
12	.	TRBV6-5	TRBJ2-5	ASLRTSGEMTQY
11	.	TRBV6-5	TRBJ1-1	ASSYSGGAEAF
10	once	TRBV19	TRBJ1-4	ANRGNREKLF